Below, one T cell receptor (beta chain) is given with its context. Its antigen is still unknown. This sample stems from a study of beta chain features in type 1 diabetes. Each of the CD4+ naive, central memory, regulatory and stem cell-like memory populations was sorted via CD45RO/CCR7/CD25/CD127/CD95/CD27. What was sequenced were expressed TCRB transcripts, since all of the isolated RNA had been reverse transcribed. Libraries were prepared by immunoSEQ multiplex PCR; TCRdb keeps only in-frame clonotypes and omits some of them. The table lists some 700,000 clones, 13% of them singletons. Overall study results and limits: Type 1 diabetes patients showed fewer insertions and more deletions at VDJ junctions. In every one of the four CD4+ subsets, TCRB CDR3s were moderately but significantly shorter in Type 1 diabetes patients. Comparison showed that naive, central memory and Treg TCRB repertoires appeared more similar among patients than among healthy donors.

V lost 3 bases and J 0 bases, leaving 8 bases between the germline ends. The CDR3 consists of 15 residues. From germline, CDR1 is SGHAT and CDR2 FQDESV (reference sequence). The receptor's source is a man between 18 and 35 years old with type 1 diabetes. The rearrangement joins TRBV11-1 to TRBJ2-2; D is unclear. Sequencing was performed on naive CD4+ T cells from blood. The CDR3 nucleotides are TGTGCCAGCAGCTTGTCCTACTCGAACACCGGGGAGCTGTTTTTT. It codes for CASSLSYSNTGELFF.